In its sample, the clone carrying this T cell receptor beta chain was seen a few times. Its antigen is still unknown. Making the TCR beta libraries involved quantitative 5'-RACE with molecular barcodes. TCRdb re-called the 5' RACE reads through MiXCR, storing one row per CDR3 protein. The data contain some 800,000 distinct CDR3 sequences, about an eighth of them singletons. V was cut by 2 bases and J by 8 bases, with 18 bases left in between. Germline CDR1 and CDR2: KGHSH and LQKENI. This CDR3 contains 15 residues. This record comes from a study of CD8 T cells in ankylosing spondylitis. Regarding the study as a whole: What seemed typical of ankylosing spondylitis blood was a TCR beta motif built from fewer than ten highly homologous variants.

The chain employs TRBV18 and TRBJ1-2; no firm D call. Material: blood, either unsorted or a sorted T cell fraction (not recorded which). The TCR was taken from a male donor with ankylosing spondylitis. The CDR3 region is CASSPYEGASSGYTF. The CDR3 DNA is TGTGCCAGCTCACCATATGAAGGCGCGTCGTCGGGCTACACCTTC.